One sample yielded the 32 T cell receptor beta chains listed below, sequenced in a study of blood T cell repertoires in COVID-19 (dated by TCRdb to 2018 to 2021). Library preparation used the immunoSEQ multiplex PCR assay. The table was pulled from immuneACCESS by TCRdb, which kept in-frame rearrangements only. Such tables lose some clones; where checked, under half of the loss comes from unresolved V genes, and the rest has no known cause. The sample table lists some 400,000 clones, about 87% of them with a count of one. In total, the top ten clones hold approximately 2.5% of the sample. The specimen was peripheral blood. The receptor set was obtained from a woman in her fifties or sixties with COVID-19, enrolled during active disease.

This rearrangement joins TRBV19 to TRBJ1-4; 10 bases match TRBD1. CDR1 is LNHDA, CDR2 SQIVND, per germline (reference sequence). The CDR3 covers 14 residues. Trimming removed 5 bases from V and 8 bases from J; junction bases left unmatched: 5. CDR3 residues: CASSVGQGLEKLFF. CDR3 nucleotide sequence: TGTGCCAGTAGTGTGGGACAGGGGTTAGAAAAACTGTTTTTT.

The chain uses TRBV20-1 and TRBJ1-1; no firm D call. The V gene's germline CDR1 is DFQATT and CDR2 SNEGSKA (reference sequence). This CDR3 has 11 amino acids. Between the trimmed V and J ends, which lost 3 bases and 0 bases, there was a span of 2 bases. CDR3 DNA sequence: TGCAGTGCTAGCATGAACACTGAAGCTTTCTTT. Translated, it gives CSASMNTEAFF.

This clone was seen a few times. The chain employs TRBV18 and TRBJ1-6, with 7 positions matching TRBD1. V gave up 6 bases and J gave up 3 bases; unmatched junction bases: 5. CDR1 KGHSH and CDR2 LQKENI come from the germline V gene. The CDR3 has 15 amino acids. The CDR3 DNA sequence: TGTGCCAGCTCCACGGACAGGAACTATAATTCACCCCTCCACTTT. Its protein is CASSTDRNYNSPLHF. The complete variable domain, with remaining parts taken from reference TRBV18 and TRBJ1-6, reads NAGVMQNPRHLVRRRGQEARLRCSPMKGHSHVYWYRQLPEEGLKFMVYLQKENIIDESGMPKERFSAEFPKEGPSILRIQQVVRGDSAAYFCASSTDRNYNSPLHFGNGTRLTVT.

The rearrangement uses TRBV9 and TRBJ2-2, with 7 bases lining up with TRBD2. Germline-derived CDR1 and CDR2 are SGDLS and YYNGEE. CDR3 size: 13 residues. Trimming cost V 6 bases and J 7 bases; bases outside gene matches: 6. The CDR3 sequence is CASTQSGGGELFF. In DNA form, the CDR3 reads TGTGCCAGCACCCAATCGGGGGGCGGGGAGCTGTTTTTT.

The V gene is TRBV7-2, the J gene TRBJ1-2; 7 bases fit TRBD1. Germline V gives CDR1 SGHTA, CDR2 FQGNSA. This CDR3 is built from 15 residues. The trim removed 2 bases at V and 8 bases at J, leaving 11 bases unmatched. The CDR3 reads CASSLSEGAQGGYTF. In DNA, the CDR3 is TGTGCCAGCAGCTTATCAGAGGGGGCGCAGGGAGGCTACACCTTC. Combining the CDR3 with reference TRBV7-2 and TRBJ1-2 gives the whole variable domain GAGVSQSPSNKVTEKGKDVELRCDPISGHTALYWYRQSLGQGLEFLIYFQGNSAPDKSGLPSDRFSAERTGGSVSTLTIQRTQQEDSAVYLCASSLSEGAQGGYTFGSGTRLTVV.

The J gene is TRBJ1-5, the V gene TRBV3-1 (or the pseudogene TRBV3-2), with no clear D. With 2 bases removed from V and 6 bases from J, the gap between germline ends came to 14 bases. Looked up from germline, CDR1 is LGHDT and CDR2 is YNNKEL (reference sequence). The CDR3 is made up of 15 amino acids. This chain's CDR3 is CASSQSRSSGQPQHF. The DNA for the CDR3 is TGTGCCAGCAGCCAAAGCAGGTCTAGCGGTCAGCCCCAGCATTTT.

This clone appeared a single time. The chain employs TRBV4-1 and TRBJ2-7; D gene ambiguous. CDR3 length equals 14 residues. The V end lost 4 bases, the J end lost 3 bases, and 13 bases lay between the germline ends. Looked up from germline, CDR1 is MGHRA and CDR2 is YSYEKL. The CDR3 DNA reads TGCGCCAGCAGCCCCACAAGTAGCCACTACGAGCAGTACTTC. Protein product: CASSPTSSHYEQYF.

The rearrangement joins TRBV20-1 to TRBJ1-3; D unresolved. The CDR3 spans 11 residues. From germline, CDR1 is DFQATT and CDR2 SNEGSKA (reference sequence). CDR3 amino acids: CSRRGGNTIYF. The CDR3 DNA follows: TGCAGCAGACGCGGGGGAAACACCATATATTTT.

The chain combines TRBV27 with TRBJ1-6; tentative D call: TRBD1 (6 bases). V lost 6 bases, J lost 7 bases, and 13 bases lay in between. Germline V lookup: CDR1 MNHEY, CDR2 SMNVEV (reference sequence). The CDR3 contains 14 residues. The CDR3 sequence is CASRQGEGNSPLHF. The CDR3 DNA reads as TGTGCCAGCAGACAGGGAGAGGGCAATTCACCCCTCCACTTT.

Concerning this clone: Different DNA sequences within this sample yield the same CDR3. This chain connects TRBV18 to TRBJ2-5; D remains unclear. This CDR3 region has 12 residues. CDR1 is KGHSH, CDR2 LQKENI, per germline. V was shortened by 6 bases and J by 4 bases, with 9 bases between the two germline ends. The CDR3 region is CASSPSRETQYF. The CDR3 DNA follows: TGTGCCAGCTCTCCTTCCAGAGAGACCCAGTACTTC.

This clone occurred once. The CDR3 here is CASSTDRGGNQPQHF. CDR3 nucleotides: TGTGCCAGTAGTACCGACAGGGGTGGCAATCAGCCCCAGCATTTT. The chain couples TRBV19 to TRBJ1-5; 8 bases align to TRBD1. Germline V gives CDR1 LNHDA, CDR2 SQIVND (reference sequence). The CDR3 is 15 amino acids. Losses at the gene ends were 4 bases for V and 2 bases for J; bases not matched to a gene: 4.

This sequence joins TRBV18 and TRBJ2-1, with a possible D match to TRBD2 (6 bases). This CDR3 contains 15 residues. In germline, CDR1 is KGHSH, CDR2 LQKENI. V shed 6 bases and J shed 5 bases, with 17 bases lying between them. This chain's CDR3 is CASSPLSAGHNEQFF. CDR3 in DNA: TGTGCCAGCTCCCCTTTAAGCGCGGGGCACAATGAGCAGTTCTTC.

V gene TRBV9 combines with J gene TRBJ2-2; weak D call: TRBD2 (5 bases). Germline assignment: CDR1 SGDLS and CDR2 YYNGEE. The CDR3 length is 14 residues. V lost 4 bases and J lost 4, with 11 bases in between. Here the CDR3 DNA reads TGTGCCAGCAGCCTCTCGGGGAGCACCGGGGAGCTGTTTTTT. It codes for CASSLSGSTGELFF.

The CDR3 sequence is CASSPFNSGGSYEQYF. The CDR3, as DNA: TGTGCCAGTAGTCCCTTTAATAGCGGGGGTTCCTACGAGCAGTACTTC. The V and J genes are TRBV19 and TRBJ2-7, with 9 bases lining up with TRBD2. Germline CDR1 reads LNHDA; CDR2 reads SQIVND (reference sequence). After removal of 5 bases from V and 1 base from J, the junction contained 9 bases not matched to a gene. The CDR3 is 16 amino acids.

The chain employs TRBV5-1 and TRBJ2-2, with 8 bases identical to TRBD1. With V trimmed by 4 bases and J by 3 bases, 11 bases remained unmatched. Germline values: CDR1 SGHRS, CDR2 YFSETQ. CDR3 length equals 17 residues. CDR3 nucleotide sequence: TGCGCCAGCAGCCCCACTTTGACAGGGGTGGACACCGGGGAGCTGTTTTTT. It codes for CASSPTLTGVDTGELFF.

A single count supports this clone. The chain employs TRBV11-3 and TRBJ2-1; D might be TRBD1 (6 bases). Germline lookup yields CDR1 SGHNT and CDR2 YENEEA. There are 13 residues in the CDR3. Trimming shortened V by 1 base and J by 8 bases, and 9 bases separated the two germline ends. This CDR3 is CASSLGGRDEQFF. For the CDR3, the DNA is TGTGCCAGCAGCTTAGGGGGGCGTGATGAGCAGTTCTTC.

This clone was seen once. J is TRBJ2-7 and V is TRBV4-2, with a weak D call TRBD2 (5 bases). The V gene's germline CDR1 is LGHNA and CDR2 YNFKEQ. The length of the CDR3 is 17 residues. The V and J ends lost 1 base and 3 bases respectively, with 19 bases between them. The CDR3 DNA follows: TGTGCCAGCAGCCAAGTCCCCCGACGGACTTCAAGCTACGAGCAGTACTTC. Its protein product is CASSQVPRRTSSYEQYF.

The rearrangement links TRBV6-4 to TRBJ1-2, with TRBD1 matching over 9 bases. The CDR3 has 10 amino acids. The junction had 6 bases not matched to a gene; V was cut back by 10 bases and J by 12 bases. Per germline, CDR1 MRHNA and CDR2 SNTAGT. The CDR3 nucleotides are TGTGCCACACCCACAGGGGGCAACACCTTC. It yields the protein CATPTGGNTF.

A single count supports this clone. The CDR3, as DNA: TGCGCCAGCAGCCCTAACCCCCGGGGGAGCTCCTACAATGAGCAGTTCTTC. This sequence encodes CASSPNPRGSSYNEQFF. V is TRBV4-1 and J is TRBJ2-1, with D possibly matching TRBD2 (6 bases). This CDR3 is 17 amino acids long. V was shortened by 4 bases and J by 0 bases, with 16 bases between the two germline ends. Germline V gene lookup returns CDR1 MGHRA and CDR2 YSYEKL.

The J gene is TRBJ1-6, the V gene TRBV7-3, with D maybe TRBD1 (5 bases). This CDR3 has 15 amino acids. Germline assignment: CDR1 SGHTA and CDR2 FQGTGA. The V gene lost 2 bases and the J gene lost 7 bases, with 12 bases spanning the gap. CDR3 bases: TGTGCCAGCAGCTTAGGTACAGGACGAAATTCACCCCTCCACTTT. Protein sequence: CASSLGTGRNSPLHF.

V gene TRBV2 combines with J gene TRBJ2-5, with D unresolved. The germline V gene has CDR1 SNHLY and CDR2 FYNNEI. The CDR3 has 14 amino acids. Between the trimmed V and J ends, which lost 7 bases and 5 bases, there was a span of 17 bases. This chain's CDR3 is CASMLSGFGETQYF. The DNA for the CDR3 is TGTGCCAGCATGCTTTCAGGATTTGGGGAGACCCAGTACTTC.

This sequence joins TRBV4-2 and TRBJ1-3; 8 nucleotides line up with TRBD1. The ends lost 5 bases at V and 5 bases at J; junction bases unmatched: 8. Germline V gene lookup returns CDR1 LGHNA and CDR2 YNFKEQ. The CDR3 has 15 residues. CDR3 DNA: TGTGCCAGCAGCACTCCCGGGACAGGAAGAAACACCATATATTTT. Translated: CASSTPGTGRNTIYF.

This chain links TRBV7-8 with TRBJ2-5; D gene uncertain. V was shortened by 1 base and J by 5 bases, with 11 bases between the two germline ends. Germline V gene sequence: CDR1 SGHVS, CDR2 FQNEAQ. There are 14 residues in the CDR3. The CDR3 spells CASSLEEFVETQYF. The CDR3 DNA reads TGTGCCAGCAGCTTAGAGGAGTTCGTCGAGACCCAGTACTTC.

The rearrangement links TRBV7-3 to TRBJ2-6; the D gene is possibly TRBD1 (5 bases). This CDR3 has 17 amino acids. Germline CDR1 reads SGHTA; CDR2 reads FQGTGA. V dropped 4 bases and J dropped 0 bases, with 13 bases sitting between them. The CDR3 nucleotides read TGTGCCAGCAGCTCGACAGATTGGCACTCTGGGGCCAACGTCCTGACTTTC. Protein: CASSSTDWHSGANVLTF. Filled out from reference TRBV7-3 and TRBJ2-6, the complete variable domain reads GAGVSQTPSNKVTEKGKYVELRCDPISGHTALYWYRQSLGQGPEFLIYFQGTGAADDSGLPNDRFFAVRPEGSVSTLKIQRTERGDSAVYLCASSSTDWHSGANVLTFGAGSRLTVL.

The chain couples TRBV2 to TRBJ2-1; 10 positions match TRBD2. This CDR3 has 16 residues. After removal of 9 bases from V and 3 bases from J, the junction contained 11 bases not matched to a gene. Germline CDR1 reads SNHLY; CDR2 reads FYNNEI. CDR3 sequence (DNA): TGTGCCAGGACTATCAAAGCGGGGGGGCTCTACAATGAGCAGTTCTTC. It translates to CARTIKAGGLYNEQFF.

The rearrangement links TRBV4-1 to TRBJ2-5; 12 nucleotides agree with TRBD2. The V segment lost 4 bases and the J segment 4 bases; nucleotides outside the gene matches: 7. Germline CDR1 is MGHRA and CDR2 is YSYEKL. The CDR3 runs 16 residues. CDR3 region: CASSPSGGARGETQYF. The CDR3 DNA is TGCGCCAGCAGCCCTAGCGGGGGGGCCCGAGGAGAGACCCAGTACTTC.

V usage is TRBV20-1 and J usage is TRBJ2-7; maybe TRBD2 (6 bases). The CDR3 extends over 10 amino acids. The V gene lost 5 bases and the J gene lost 5 bases, with 7 bases spanning the gap. The germline V gene encodes CDR1 DFQATT and CDR2 SNEGSKA (reference sequence). CDR3 region: CSAQRDEQYF. In DNA, the CDR3 is TGCAGTGCTCAGCGGGACGAGCAGTACTTC.

This chain connects TRBV11-2 to TRBJ2-1; maybe TRBD1 (7 bases). Looked up from germline, CDR1 is SGHAT and CDR2 is FQNNGV. With 4 bases removed from V and 9 bases from J, the gap between germline ends came to 10 bases. CDR3 length: 12 amino acids. For the CDR3, the DNA is TGTGCCAGCAGCTCGCAGGGGGGTGAGCAGTTCTTC. Protein product: CASSSQGGEQFF.

The CDR3 spells CASSPQVREQYF. In DNA form, the CDR3 reads TGTGCCAGCAGTCCTCAGGTCCGCGAGCAGTACTTC. The chain employs TRBV12-3 or TRBV12-4 and TRBJ2-7; D call uncertain. V was trimmed by 5 bases and J by 6 bases, leaving 11 bases between them. The CDR3 loop spans 12 amino acids.

This chain joins TRBV6-5 and TRBJ1-5, with unresolved D. The CDR3 is made up of 15 amino acids. CDR1 is MNHEY and CDR2 is SVGAGI in the germline V gene. With 8 bases removed from V and 0 bases from J, the gap between germline ends came to 14 bases. The DNA of the CDR3 is TGTGCCAGCCGGAAGGAGTCTTATAGCAATCAGCCCCAGCATTTT. Protein: CASRKESYSNQPQHF.

CDR3 region: CAWSVGHPSGGNEQFF. CDR3 bases: TGTGCCTGGAGTGTGGGGCACCCTAGCGGGGGCAATGAGCAGTTCTTC. V usage is TRBV30 and J usage is TRBJ2-1; 10 nucleotides align to TRBD2. From germline, CDR1 is GTSNPN and CDR2 SVGIG (reference sequence). This CDR3 comprises 16 residues. V was pared by 0 bases and J by 6 bases, with 8 bases of the junction left unmatched.

The V call is TRBV12-3 or TRBV12-4, the J call TRBJ1-5; D call uncertain. The CDR3 runs 12 residues. V was clipped by 7 bases and J by 6 bases, with 10 bases between them. CDR3 protein: CASTQSGQPQHF. Written as DNA, the CDR3 is TGTGCCAGCACCCAATCGGGTCAGCCCCAGCATTTT.